This T cell receptor (beta chain) was found in a study of breast tumors, draining lymph nodes, adjacent tissues. Study findings and constraints: Tumors had less TCR diversity than lymph nodes, more than nontumor tissue. Data fit most tumor T cells coming from lymph node, expanding in tumor.

The CDR3 sequence is 14 residues long. With 5 bases removed from V and 6 bases from J, the gap between germline ends came to 16 bases. TCRdb fed the multiplex PCR reads into MiXCR, producing one record per CDR3 protein. The sample has around 290,000 distinct CDR3 sequences; 30% are singletons. This clonotype was recorded many times. The target antigen is unknown. Breast cancer patients provided tissue from their axillary draining lymph nodes. The TCR was taken from a female donor with breast cancer. Some clones in this sample may be carry-over from other donors' samples. The V and J genes are TRBV12-3 or TRBV12-4 and TRBJ2-5; D perhaps matches TRBD1 (7 bases). Sample: axillary lymph node tissue. CDR3 in amino acids: CASSQGGAMKTQYF. In DNA form, the CDR3 reads TGTGCCAGCAGTCAGGGGGGAGCAATGAAGACCCAGTACTTC.